Below, 25 T cell receptor beta chains from the same sample are listed, as sequenced in a study of OX40 agonist ivuxolimab in advanced cancers. Some clones are missing from TCRdb's copy, which holds only in-frame ones; the method was immunoSEQ multiplex PCR. This sample has 65,000 to 85,000 clones, with over 75% found just once. This specimen was CD4+ or CD8+ T cells sorted from blood, taken in a trial of the OX40 agonist ivuxolimab. These receptors were taken from an adult with an advanced solid tumor such as melanoma, head and neck, liver or kidney cancer.

V gene TRBV6-1 combines with J gene TRBJ1-1; 11 bases agree with TRBD1. With 4 bases clipped from V and 5 bases from J, the junction kept 9 bases outside the gene matches. The CDR3 has 16 residues. CDR1 MNHNS and CDR2 SASEGT come from the germline V gene. CDR3 residues: CASSAGGQGARTEAFF. The CDR3, as DNA: TGTGCCAGCAGTGCGGGAGGACAGGGGGCGCGTACTGAAGCTTTCTTT.

V usage is TRBV5-1 and J usage is TRBJ2-2, with TRBD2 identical over 11 bases. The CDR3 length is 19 residues. Germline V gives CDR1 SGHRS, CDR2 YFSETQ. Germline trimming cut 2 bases from V and 0 bases from J; bases unmatched to any gene: 9. The CDR3 DNA reads as TGCGCCAGCAGCTTAACCGGGACTAGCGGAGTAGCGAACACCGGGGAGCTGTTTTTT. Amino acids: CASSLTGTSGVANTGELFF.

V and J are TRBV7-8 and TRBJ2-1; D remains unclear. V was cut by 5 bases and J by 0 bases, with 11 bases left in between. Germline V lookup: CDR1 SGHVS, CDR2 FQNEAQ. The CDR3 loop spans 15 amino acids. DNA for the CDR3: TGTGCCAGCAGCCCCCAGACCCCCTCCTACAATGAGCAGTTCTTC. This codes for CASSPQTPSYNEQFF.

The rearrangement links TRBV9 to TRBJ2-3, with D perhaps TRBD2 (6 bases). Germline assignment: CDR1 SGDLS and CDR2 YYNGEE. The CDR3 is 15 amino acids. With 4 bases removed from V and 3 bases from J, the gap between germline ends came to 15 bases. The CDR3 DNA is TGTGCCAGCAGCCCCTCTACGGGAGTGACAGATACGCAGTATTTT. As protein: CASSPSTGVTDTQYF.

The chain joins TRBV4-3 to TRBJ2-5; 9 positions agree with TRBD1. V gave up 3 bases and J gave up 2 bases; unmatched junction bases: 7. CDR3 length equals 16 residues. CDR1 is LGHNA, CDR2 YSLEER, per germline. The CDR3 region has the DNA TGCGCCAGCAGCCATCGGACAGGGGTGCTACAAGAGACCCAGTACTTC. This encodes CASSHRTGVLQETQYF.

This clone was seen only once. This chain links TRBV9 with TRBJ2-1, with D unresolved. The germline V and J ends were trimmed by 0 bases and 3 bases, with 4 bases remaining between them. The germline V gene has CDR1 SGDLS and CDR2 YYNGEE. The CDR3 has 13 residues. The CDR3 is CASSVAGYNEQFF. CDR3 in DNA: TGTGCCAGCAGCGTAGCGGGCTACAATGAGCAGTTCTTC.

J is TRBJ1-6 and V is TRBV15; possible D gene TRBD1, 5 bases. The germline gives CDR1 LNHNV, CDR2 YYDKDF (reference sequence). CDR3 length: 15 residues. The V end was cut by 3 bases, the J end by 7 bases, with 13 bases between. CDR3 region: CATSSKAAGNSPLHF. CDR3 bases: TGTGCCACCAGCAGCAAAGCGGCAGGGAATTCACCCCTCCACTTT.

This chain links TRBV7-9 with TRBJ2-6; no clear D gene. This CDR3 region has 17 residues. From germline, CDR1 is SEHNR and CDR2 FQNEAQ (reference sequence). The V gene lost 3 bases and the J gene lost 0 bases, with 12 bases spanning the gap. CDR3 amino acids: CASSLYDRGSGANVLTF. CDR3 sequence (DNA): TGTGCCAGCAGCTTGTATGACCGTGGCTCTGGGGCCAACGTCCTGACTTTC.

V usage is TRBV10-2 and J usage is TRBJ1-5; D ambiguous. Germline CDR1 and CDR2: WSHSY and SAAADI. This CDR3 region has 15 residues. The V and J ends lost 5 bases and 2 bases respectively, with 13 bases between them. The CDR3 region is CASSSGTGGNQPQHF. The CDR3 DNA reads as TGCGCCAGCAGTTCAGGTACCGGGGGCAATCAGCCCCAGCATTTT.

This chain links TRBV7-9 with TRBJ1-5; no definite D call. Trimming shortened V by 3 bases and J by 4 bases, and 10 bases separated the two germline ends. CDR1 SEHNR and CDR2 FQNEAQ come from the germline V gene (reference sequence). The CDR3 length is 14 residues. The CDR3 DNA sequence: TGTGCCAGCAGCTTGGGGTCGGGGAATCAGCCCCAGCATTTT. Translation: CASSLGSGNQPQHF.

The rearrangement links TRBV2 to TRBJ1-3; a weak D match, TRBD1 (5 bases). Germline CDR1 SNHLY, CDR2 FYNNEI. The CDR3 covers 14 residues. V was cut by 4 bases and J by 0 bases, with 7 bases left in between. CDR3 DNA: TGTGCCAGCAGTGGGACATTCTCTGGAAACACCATATATTTT. Translating gives CASSGTFSGNTIYF.

This sequence joins TRBV5-1 and TRBJ1-5; the D is unclear. Germline assignment: CDR1 SGHRS and CDR2 YFSETQ. The ends were cut back, 2 bases at V and 2 bases at J, with 11 bases in the middle. CDR3 length: 15 amino acids. CDR3 loop: CASSLGFGGNQPQHF. Written as DNA, the CDR3 is TGCGCCAGCAGCTTAGGGTTTGGGGGCAATCAGCCCCAGCATTTT.

The rearrangement links TRBV4-3 to TRBJ1-2, with 10 nucleotides matching TRBD1. This CDR3 has 16 amino acids. The germline V gene has CDR1 LGHNA and CDR2 YSLEER. The junction had 7 bases not matched to a gene; V was cut back by 4 bases and J by 2 bases. CDR3 loop: CASSLSGTGENYGYTF. DNA for the CDR3: TGCGCCAGCAGCCTCTCCGGGACAGGGGAAAACTATGGCTACACCTTC.

This clone is a singleton in its sample. In the same sample, other DNA sequences code for this CDR3. This sequence joins TRBV7-2 and TRBJ2-3; D is unresolved. The V gene lost 1 base and the J gene lost 1 base, with 6 bases spanning the gap. Germline assignment: CDR1 SGHTA and CDR2 FQGNSA. The CDR3 is 14 amino acids. CDR3 loop: CASSLGIGTDTQYF. CDR3 bases: TGTGCCAGCAGCTTAGGAATTGGCACAGATACGCAGTATTTT.

J is TRBJ2-5 and V is TRBV5-6; D tentatively fits TRBD1 or TRBD2 (5 bases each). Germline lookup yields CDR1 SGHDT and CDR2 YYEEEE. V was clipped by 1 base and J by 5 bases, with 18 bases between them. The CDR3 contains 16 residues. The CDR3 nucleotides are TGTGCCAGCAGCTTGTGGGGGAAGGGGATAGATGAGACCCAGTACTTC. It codes for CASSLWGKGIDETQYF.

The genes are TRBV6-6 and TRBJ1-1, with D tentatively TRBD1 (6 bases). The CDR3 sequence is 14 residues long. V gave up 8 bases and J gave up 5 bases, with 18 bases separating them. Looked up from germline, CDR1 is MNHNY and CDR2 is SVGAGI (reference sequence). The CDR3: CASSLRGAGTEAFF. CDR3 in DNA: TGTGCCAGCTCCTTAAGGGGGGCTGGTACTGAAGCTTTCTTT.

DNA of the CDR3: TGCGCCAGCAGCCAAGATACCTTCGGGGTACCAGATACGCAGTATTTT. Translating it yields CASSQDTFGVPDTQYF. The J gene is TRBJ2-3, the V gene TRBV4-3, with D possibly TRBD2 on 5 matching bases. Germline lookup yields CDR1 LGHNA and CDR2 YSLEER. V was clipped by 0 bases and J by 4 bases, with 14 bases between them. This CDR3 comprises 16 residues.

The V call is TRBV7-2, the J call TRBJ1-1; 7 positions agree with TRBD1. This CDR3 spans 13 amino acids. Germline V gene data show CDR1 as SGHTA and CDR2 as FQGNSA. V was clipped by 10 bases and J by 5 bases; unmatched bases: 10. This chain's CDR3 is CATGGDIRTEAFF. DNA for the CDR3: TGTGCCACAGGGGGAGATATACGGACTGAAGCTTTCTTT.

The rearrangement links TRBV11-2 to TRBJ2-2; D unclear. The CDR3 sequence is 13 residues long. Trimming removed 5 bases from V and 7 bases from J, with 11 bases in between. From germline, CDR1 is SGHAT and CDR2 FQNNGV. Written as DNA, the CDR3 is TGTGCCAGCAGCCCGAGTCCAATCGGGGAGCTGTTTTTT. Its protein product is CASSPSPIGELFF.

This clone turned up a few times. This chain links TRBV2 with TRBJ1-1; D is perhaps TRBD1 (6 bases). This CDR3 contains 15 residues. CDR1 SNHLY and CDR2 FYNNEI come from the germline V gene. Trimming took off 7 bases at V and 5 bases at J, with 20 bases between the two ends. The CDR3 coding sequence is TGTGCCAGCACCGAAACCATGGCAGGGGAGACTGAAGCTTTCTTT. Protein sequence: CASTETMAGETEAFF.

The chain couples TRBV5-6 to TRBJ1-5; 7 bases map to TRBD1. The V segment lost 3 bases and the J segment 0 bases; nucleotides outside the gene matches: 12. CDR3 length: 18 residues. CDR1 and CDR2 from the germline V gene are SGHDT and YYEEEE. CDR3 coding DNA: TGTGCCAGCAGCTCGAGCCGACAGGGCCGATATAGCAATCAGCCCCAGCATTTT. It translates to CASSSSRQGRYSNQPQHF.

This clone was seen a handful of times. CDR3 DNA: TGTGCCAGCTCACCAGAGGGACAGGGTTCACCCCAGCATTTT. Its translation is CASSPEGQGSPQHF. The rearrangement links TRBV18 to TRBJ1-5, with TRBD1 identical over 9 bases. From germline, CDR1 is KGHSH and CDR2 LQKENI. V dropped 2 bases and J dropped 10; count of bases not matched to a gene: 6. This CDR3 comprises 14 residues.

V and J are TRBV5-6 and TRBJ1-2, with D unclear. V lost 4 bases and J lost 1, with 17 bases in between. Germline loops: CDR1 SGHDT, CDR2 YYEEEE. The CDR3 spans 16 residues. CDR3 coding DNA: TGTGCCAGCAGCAGAAGGACGGAGCGACTTAACTATGGCTACACCTTC. This gives the protein CASSRRTERLNYGYTF. Filled out from reference TRBV5-6 and TRBJ1-2, the complete variable domain reads DAGVTQSPTHLIKTRGQQVTLRCSPKSGHDTVSWYQQALGQGPQFIFQYYEEEERQRGNFPDRFSGHQFPNYSSELNVNALLLGDSALYLCASSRRTERLNYGYTFGSGTRLTVV.

This clone was picked up one time. The J gene is TRBJ2-7, the V gene TRBV11-2, with D perhaps matching TRBD2 (6 bases). This CDR3 is 15 amino acids long. The V end lost 2 bases, the J end lost 3 bases, and 14 bases lay between the germline ends. Germline V CDR1 and CDR2: SGHAT, FQNNGV. The CDR3 region has the DNA TGTGCCAGCAGCTTATATCCGGGAGTCGACTACGAGCAGTACTTC. Encoded protein: CASSLYPGVDYEQYF.

V usage is TRBV2 and J usage is TRBJ2-1; D gene uncertain. The V end was cut by 5 bases, the J end by 2 bases, with 13 bases between. CDR1 is SNHLY, CDR2 FYNNEI, per germline. The CDR3 is 15 residues long. CDR3 sequence: CASSPLGSAYNEQFF. As DNA, the CDR3 is TGTGCCAGCAGTCCCCTCGGGTCGGCCTACAATGAGCAGTTCTTC.